Below are 29 T cell receptor beta chains sequenced from a single sample in a study of post-analysis software for immune sequencing data. Broader study findings: Comparison of patients with controls showed a handful of TRBV segments more frequent in patients, TRBV5-6, TRBV5-1 and TRBV20-1 among them.

Unique molecular identifiers were built into the TCR beta cDNA libraries. TCRdb recomputed calls from the PCR reads with MiXCR, one row per CDR3 protein. Counted here are about 430,000 distinct CDR3 sequences, approximately 39% occurring once; the ten biggest clones make up less than 10%. These receptors' targets are unknown. The sequencing sample was made of blood. The receptors were gathered from a girl aged 2 to 9 with multiple sclerosis.

CDR3 amino acids: CASSQGQEGQPQHF. CDR3 nucleotides: TGTGCCAGCAGCCAAGGACAGGAGGGTCAGCCCCAGCATTTT. The V gene is TRBV3-1, the J gene TRBJ1-5; TRBD1 is a possible D gene (6 bases). Trimming pared 1 base from V and 6 bases from J, leaving 10 bases between. The V gene's germline CDR1 is LGHDT and CDR2 YNNKEL (reference sequence). CDR3 size: 14 residues. Using reference TRBV3-1 and TRBJ1-5 for the parts outside the CDR3, the full variable domain is DTAVSQTPKYLVTQMGNDKSIKCEQNLGHDTMYWYKQDSKKFLKIMFSYNNKELIINETVPNRFSPKSPDKAHLNLHINSLELGDSAVYFCASSQGQEGQPQHFGDGTRLSIL.

This chain connects TRBV20-1 to TRBJ1-2; D gene uncertain. The CDR3 spans 14 residues. The V end was cut by 2 bases, the J end by 2 bases, with 12 bases between. Germline CDR1 is DFQATT and CDR2 is SNEGSKA (reference sequence). The chain's CDR3 is CSARPGSGNYGYTF. The CDR3 coding sequence is TGCAGTGCTAGACCGGGGTCCGGAAACTATGGCTACACCTTC.

This chain uses TRBV28 with TRBJ1-4; D is undetermined. This CDR3 has 16 amino acids. V gave up 2 bases and J gave up 6 bases, with 16 bases separating them. Germline CDR1 MDHEN, CDR2 SYDVKM. CDR3 in DNA: TGTGCCAGCAGTTTACCCGCGGGCCCCACCCATGAAAAACTGTTTTTT. This encodes CASSLPAGPTHEKLFF.

This clonotype was counted between two and nine times. The chain combines TRBV28 with TRBJ1-6; D remains unclear. The CDR3 covers 11 residues. Germline-derived CDR1 and CDR2 are MDHEN and SYDVKM. V was cut by 1 base and J by 9 bases, with 1 base left in between. The CDR3 DNA reads TGTGCCAGCAGTTTATCTTCACCCCTCCACTTT. Translating it yields CASSLSSPLHF.

The CDR3 protein is CSASGSINEQYF. In DNA, the CDR3 is TGCAGCGCTAGCGGGAGTATCAACGAGCAGTACTTC. The chain recombines TRBV29-1 with TRBJ2-7, with 10 bases fitting TRBD2. With 7 bases clipped from V and 5 bases from J, the junction kept 5 bases outside the gene matches. From germline, CDR1 is SQVTM and CDR2 ANQGSEA. CDR3 length: 12 residues.

CDR3 loop: CASSYKAITYNEQFF. CDR3 bases: TGTGCCAGCAGTTACAAAGCGATTACCTACAATGAGCAGTTCTTC. This chain joins TRBV6-2 or TRBV6-3 and TRBJ2-1, with D unclear. Trimming removed 2 bases at V and 2 bases at J, with 10 bases between. CDR1 and CDR2 (germline): MNHEY, SVGEGT. The CDR3 runs to 15 residues.

V is TRBV7-2 and J is TRBJ2-7; the D gene is possibly TRBD1 (5 bases). The CDR3 spans 15 residues. Trimming cost V 4 bases and J 0 bases, with 13 bases left between them. Germline lookup yields CDR1 SGHTA and CDR2 FQGNSA. The CDR3 sequence: CASSSSADNSYEQYF. CDR3 DNA sequence: TGTGCCAGCAGCTCCAGTGCGGACAACTCCTACGAGCAGTACTTC.

A word on this clonotype: Germline and junction disagree at one end, which may indicate a read error. The V call is TRBV28, the J call TRBJ1-6, with D possibly TRBD1 on 5 matching bases. Germline CDR1 MDHEN, CDR2 SYDVKM. The CDR3 is 16 amino acids. The CDR3 loop is CASRRARGSYNLPLHF. The CDR3 coding sequence is TGTGCCAGCAGGAGGGCCCGGGGCTCCTATAATTTACCCCTCCACTTT.

The V gene is TRBV20-1, the J gene TRBJ2-3; 10 nucleotides agree with TRBD2. Germline V gene lookup returns CDR1 DFQATT and CDR2 SNEGSKA (reference sequence). The CDR3 spans 17 residues. Germline trimming cut 3 bases from V and 2 bases from J; bases unmatched to any gene: 11. DNA of the CDR3: TGCAGTGCTAGCCTAGCGGGGGATAGATTGTTCACAGATACGCAGTATTTT. This gives the protein CSASLAGDRLFTDTQYF.

This clonotype was detected a few times. The chain is built from TRBV6-5 and TRBJ1-1, with a tentative D call TRBD1 (6 bases). Trimming removed 10 bases from V and 3 bases from J, with 15 bases in between. CDR3 size: 13 residues. Germline V lookup: CDR1 MNHEY, CDR2 SVGAGI. The CDR3 loop is CATSRTAYTEAFF. The CDR3 nucleotides read TGTGCCACCTCCCGGACAGCGTACACTGAAGCTTTCTTT.

This clonotype was recorded a few times. The chain uses TRBV27 and TRBJ2-7; D gene unclear. The length of the CDR3 is 14 residues. The germline V gene has CDR1 MNHEY and CDR2 SMNVEV (reference sequence). V lost 0 bases and J lost 3, with 9 bases in between. In nucleotides, the CDR3 is TGTGCCAGCAGTTTATCCATGTCCTTCTACGAGCAGTACTTC. Amino acids: CASSLSMSFYEQYF.

The rearrangement uses TRBV24-1 and TRBJ2-1, with 11 bases matching TRBD2. The CDR3 consists of 18 residues. CDR1 and CDR2 from the germline V gene are KGHDR and SFDVKD. V lost 0 bases and J lost 0; bases outside the gene matches: 3. CDR3 DNA sequence: TGTGCCACCAGTGATTTGCCTACTAGCGGGAGCTCCTACAATGAGCAGTTCTTC. Protein product: CATSDLPTSGSSYNEQFF.

This chain links TRBV12-3 or TRBV12-4 with TRBJ1-1; no clear D gene. Trimming stripped 2 bases from V and 1 base from J, with 8 bases between. The CDR3 has 14 amino acids. The CDR3 spells CASSLLHGNTEAFF. The CDR3 bases are TGTGCCAGCAGTTTATTACATGGGAACACTGAAGCTTTCTTT.

The gene calls are TRBV6-6 and TRBJ2-4, with 8 nucleotides matching TRBD1. The J call is uncertain, as TRBJ2-7 better fits the DNA end. Germline-derived CDR1 and CDR2 are MNHNY and SVGAGI (reference sequence). The CDR3 contains 17 residues. CDR3 loop: CASSYGQGAHPENEQYF. CDR3 coding DNA: TGTGCCAGCAGTTACGGGCAGGGGGCCCACCCGGAAAACGAGCAGTACTTC.

J is TRBJ2-5 and V is TRBV7-9; possible D gene TRBD2, 5 bases. CDR1 and CDR2 from the germline V gene are SEHNR and FQNEAQ (reference sequence). Trimming removed 4 bases from V and 11 bases from J, with 14 bases in between. There are 12 residues in the CDR3. In nucleotides, the CDR3 is TGTGCCAGCAGCTCCCTTGGAAGGGAGCAGTACTTC. Protein product: CASSSLGREQYF.

This clonotype has a handful of counts. The chain joins TRBV20-1 to TRBJ2-3, with D unresolved. Deletions cut 4 bases from V and 2 bases from J, with 10 bases between. The CDR3 loop spans 13 amino acids. Germline CDR1 is DFQATT and CDR2 is SNEGSKA (reference sequence). The CDR3 region is CSAKSAYTDTQYF. CDR3 nucleotides: TGCAGTGCTAAGAGCGCGTACACAGATACGCAGTATTTT.

In the case of this clonotype: Since a much larger clone is just one base distant, this may be a read error. The chain recombines TRBV4-1 with TRBJ1-2, with D hard to call. Germline CDR1 reads MGHRA; CDR2 reads YSYEKL. The CDR3 covers 12 residues. Written as DNA, the CDR3 is TGCGCCAGCAGCCAAGGCCGTTATGACTACACCTTC. This sequence encodes CASSQGRYDYTF.

A few counts support this clonotype. The rearrangement links TRBV4-1 to TRBJ2-3; D remains ambiguous. The CDR3 length is 12 residues. The ends were cut back, 3 bases at V and 10 bases at J, with 11 bases in the middle. Germline CDR1 and CDR2: MGHRA and YSYEKL. As DNA, the CDR3 is TGCGCCAGCAGCCATACGACTCGGGCGCAGTATTTT. Amino acids: CASSHTTRAQYF.

J is TRBJ1-2 and V is TRBV28, with TRBD1 matching over 11 bases. Germline CDR1 is MDHEN and CDR2 is SYDVKM. The CDR3 runs 18 residues. J gave up 4 bases and V 5 bases, and 15 bases lay outside the gene matches. Here the CDR3 reads CASSLRDRGTPRTYGYTF. The CDR3, as DNA: TGTGCCAGCAGTCTTCGGGACAGGGGGACGCCACGCACCTATGGCTACACCTTC.

This chain uses TRBV28 with TRBJ2-3; 8 nucleotides agree with TRBD1. CDR1 and CDR2 (germline): MDHEN, SYDVKM. After removal of 7 bases from V and 2 bases from J, the junction contained 14 bases not matched to a gene. This CDR3 is built from 17 residues. CDR3 in DNA: TGTGCCAGCAAGGGCAGGGGGCTTGCGGGGCACACAGATACGCAGTATTTT. This translates into CASKGRGLAGHTDTQYF.

On this clonotype: Just one base apart from a much larger clone, this may be a read error. The V and J genes are TRBV28 and TRBJ2-7; the match to TRBD2 covers 10 bases. Per the germline V gene, CDR1 is MDHEN and CDR2 is SYDVKM. This CDR3 has 13 residues. The CDR3 protein is CTSNLAGDYEQYF. The CDR3 DNA follows: TGTACCAGCAACCTAGCGGGAGACTACGAGCAGTACTTC.

The chain carries TRBV20-1 and TRBJ2-5, with 10 bases lining up with TRBD2. CDR3 length: 16 residues. In germline, CDR1 is DFQATT, CDR2 SNEGSKA (reference sequence). Trimming removed 0 bases from V and 11 bases from J; junction bases left unmatched: 15. CDR3 sequence: CSARDVKREGLGEQYF. The CDR3 nucleotides read TGCAGTGCTAGAGATGTAAAGCGGGAGGGTTTAGGGGAGCAGTACTTC.

This sequence joins TRBV27 and TRBJ2-3, with 7 bases lining up with TRBD2. J was trimmed by 4 bases and V by 6 bases; bases with no gene match: 19. Germline V gives CDR1 MNHEY, CDR2 SMNVEV (reference sequence). This CDR3 is 18 amino acids long. CDR3 amino acids: CASRPTTIREGWADTQYF. The CDR3, as DNA: TGTGCCAGCAGGCCAACCACGATCAGGGAGGGATGGGCAGATACGCAGTATTTT.

The genes are TRBV29-1 and TRBJ2-5, with a possible D match to TRBD2 (6 bases). The V gene's germline CDR1 is SQVTM and CDR2 ANQGSEA. V was clipped by 6 bases and J by 9 bases, with 20 bases between them. This CDR3 comprises 13 residues. CDR3 region: CSVLAREEWAQYF. Written as DNA, the CDR3 is TGCAGCGTCCTGGCGAGGGAGGAATGGGCCCAGTACTTC.

The genes are TRBV10-3 and TRBJ1-1; D may be TRBD1 (5 bases). The CDR3 is made up of 15 amino acids. Per germline, CDR1 ENHRY and CDR2 SYGVKD. The ends were cut back, 8 bases at V and 0 bases at J, with 16 bases in the middle. CDR3: CAIGRGGPMNTEAFF. The CDR3 DNA reads TGTGCCATCGGCCGGGGCGGCCCAATGAACACTGAAGCTTTCTTT.

This clonotype appeared a few times. The V gene is TRBV20-1, the J gene TRBJ2-3; 8 bases are a match to TRBD1. Trimming removed 3 bases from V and 3 bases from J; junction bases left unmatched: 5. This CDR3 is 14 amino acids long. CDR1 DFQATT and CDR2 SNEGSKA come from the germline V gene (reference sequence). DNA for the CDR3: TGCAGTGCTAGTTGGACAGGGAAGACAGATACGCAGTATTTT. Its protein is CSASWTGKTDTQYF.

The V and J genes are TRBV29-1 and TRBJ2-5; 8 nucleotides align to TRBD1. This CDR3 is 13 amino acids long. The V segment lost 6 bases and the J segment 1 base; nucleotides outside the gene matches: 4. Germline V gene lookup returns CDR1 SQVTM and CDR2 ANQGSEA. The CDR3 reads CSVLDRVQETQYF. The CDR3 DNA sequence: TGCAGCGTATTGGACAGGGTCCAAGAGACCCAGTACTTC.

This clonotype has only a few counts. V usage is TRBV29-1 and J usage is TRBJ2-5; 8 bases are a match to TRBD2. Trimming at V came to 6 bases and at J to 1 base, leaving 10 bases not matched to a gene. Per germline, CDR1 SQVTM and CDR2 ANQGSEA. The CDR3 spans 15 residues. The CDR3 sequence is CSVKPWGLGQETQYF. The DNA of the CDR3 is TGCAGCGTAAAACCTTGGGGACTAGGCCAAGAGACCCAGTACTTC.

The sample holds many counts of this clonotype. The chain employs TRBV5-1 and TRBJ2-3; 7 bases are shared with TRBD2. The CDR3 runs to 16 residues. Germline loops: CDR1 SGHRS, CDR2 YFSETQ. The J segment lost 3 bases and the V segment lost 0 bases, leaving 7 bases of the junction unmatched. CDR3 protein: CASSLARGGQTDTQYF. The CDR3 nucleotides read TGCGCCAGCAGCTTGGCTCGGGGAGGGCAAACAGATACGCAGTATTTT.